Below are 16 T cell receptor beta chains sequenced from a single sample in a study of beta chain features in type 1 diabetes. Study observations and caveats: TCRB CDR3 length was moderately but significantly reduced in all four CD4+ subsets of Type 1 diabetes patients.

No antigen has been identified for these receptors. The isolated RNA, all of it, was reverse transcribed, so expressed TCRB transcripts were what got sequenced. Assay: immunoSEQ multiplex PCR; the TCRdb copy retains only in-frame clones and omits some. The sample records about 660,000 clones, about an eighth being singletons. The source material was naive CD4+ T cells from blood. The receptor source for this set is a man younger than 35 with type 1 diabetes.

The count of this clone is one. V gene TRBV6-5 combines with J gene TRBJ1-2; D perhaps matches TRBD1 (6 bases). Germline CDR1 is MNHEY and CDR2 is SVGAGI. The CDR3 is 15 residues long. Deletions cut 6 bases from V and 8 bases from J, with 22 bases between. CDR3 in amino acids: CASRSPTGTRGGYTF. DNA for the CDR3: TGTGCCAGCAGGTCACCTACCGGGACAAGGGGCGGCTACACCTTC.

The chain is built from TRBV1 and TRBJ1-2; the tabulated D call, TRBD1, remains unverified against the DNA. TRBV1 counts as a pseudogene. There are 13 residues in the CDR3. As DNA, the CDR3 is TGCACCAGCAGCCGACAGGACAGGGGAGGCTACACCTTC. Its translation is CTSSRQDRGGYTF.

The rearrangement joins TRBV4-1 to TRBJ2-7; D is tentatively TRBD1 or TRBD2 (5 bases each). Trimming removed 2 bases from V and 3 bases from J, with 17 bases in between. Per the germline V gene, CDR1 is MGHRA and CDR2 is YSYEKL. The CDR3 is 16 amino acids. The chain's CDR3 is CASSQSTGTLNYEQYF. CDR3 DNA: TGCGCCAGCAGCCAATCGACCGGGACGCTTAACTACGAGCAGTACTTC.

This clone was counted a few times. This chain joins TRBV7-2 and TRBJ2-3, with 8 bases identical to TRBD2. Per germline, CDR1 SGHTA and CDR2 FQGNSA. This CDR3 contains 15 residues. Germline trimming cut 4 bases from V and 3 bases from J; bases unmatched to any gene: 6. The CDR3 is CASSSKRGTTDTQYF. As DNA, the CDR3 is TGTGCCAGCAGCTCCAAGCGGGGGACTACAGATACGCAGTATTTT. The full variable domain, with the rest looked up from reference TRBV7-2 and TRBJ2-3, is GAGVSQSPSNKVTEKGKDVELRCDPISGHTALYWYRQSLGQGLEFLIYFQGNSAPDKSGLPSDRFSAERTGGSVSTLTIQRTQQEDSAVYLCASSSKRGTTDTQYFGPGTRLTVL.

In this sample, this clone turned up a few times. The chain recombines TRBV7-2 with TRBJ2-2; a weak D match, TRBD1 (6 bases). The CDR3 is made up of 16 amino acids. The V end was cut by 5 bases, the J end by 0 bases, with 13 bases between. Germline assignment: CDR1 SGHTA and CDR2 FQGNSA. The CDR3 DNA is TGTGCCAGCAGCCCTAGCAGGGGAGCGAACACCGGGGAGCTGTTTTTT. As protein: CASSPSRGANTGELFF.

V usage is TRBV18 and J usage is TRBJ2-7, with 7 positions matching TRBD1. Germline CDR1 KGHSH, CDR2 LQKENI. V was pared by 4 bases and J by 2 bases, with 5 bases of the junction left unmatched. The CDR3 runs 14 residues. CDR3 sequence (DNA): TGTGCCAGCTCACAAGGGACAGTCACCTACGAGCAGTACTTC. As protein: CASSQGTVTYEQYF.

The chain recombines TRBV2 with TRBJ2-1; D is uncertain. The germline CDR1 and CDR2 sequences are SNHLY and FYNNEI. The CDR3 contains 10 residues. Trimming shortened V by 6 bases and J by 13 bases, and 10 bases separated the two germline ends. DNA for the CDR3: TGTGCCAGCAGGCTATCTTCACAGTTCTTC. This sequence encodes CASRLSSQFF.

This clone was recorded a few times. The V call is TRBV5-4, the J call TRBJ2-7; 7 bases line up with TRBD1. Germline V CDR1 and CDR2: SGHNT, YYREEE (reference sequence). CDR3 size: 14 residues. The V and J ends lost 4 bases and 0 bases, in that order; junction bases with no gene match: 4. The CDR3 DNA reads TGTGCCAGCAGCATGACAGGGAGCTCCTACGAGCAGTACTTC. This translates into CASSMTGSSYEQYF.

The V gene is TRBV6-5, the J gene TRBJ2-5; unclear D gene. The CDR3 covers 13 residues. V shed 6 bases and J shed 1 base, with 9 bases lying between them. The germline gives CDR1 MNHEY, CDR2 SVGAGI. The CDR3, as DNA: TGTGCCAGCAGCTTCCATGGCCAAGAGACCCAGTACTTC. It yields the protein CASSFHGQETQYF.

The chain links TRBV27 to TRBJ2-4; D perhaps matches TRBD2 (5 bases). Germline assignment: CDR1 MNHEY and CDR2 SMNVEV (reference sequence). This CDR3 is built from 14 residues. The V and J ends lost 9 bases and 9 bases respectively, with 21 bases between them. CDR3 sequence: CASQRAGIYPIQYF. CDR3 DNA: TGTGCCAGTCAGAGGGCCGGGATTTATCCCATTCAGTACTTC.

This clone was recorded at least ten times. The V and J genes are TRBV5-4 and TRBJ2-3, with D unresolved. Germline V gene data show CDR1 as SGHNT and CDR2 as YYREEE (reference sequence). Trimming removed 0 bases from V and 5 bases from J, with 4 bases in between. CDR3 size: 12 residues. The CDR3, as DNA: TGTGCCAGCAGCTTGGGTGAAGATACGCAGTATTTT. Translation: CASSLGEDTQYF.

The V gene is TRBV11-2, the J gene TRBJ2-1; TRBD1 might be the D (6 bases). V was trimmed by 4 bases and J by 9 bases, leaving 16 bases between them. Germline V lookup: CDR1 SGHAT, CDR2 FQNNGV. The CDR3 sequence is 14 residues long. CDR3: CASSSIRQASEQFF. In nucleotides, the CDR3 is TGTGCCAGCAGCTCGATCCGACAGGCGAGTGAGCAGTTCTTC.

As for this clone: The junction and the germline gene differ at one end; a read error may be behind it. CDR3 region: CASSLAVATDTQYF. For the CDR3, the DNA is TGTGCCAGCAGCCTAGCTGTAGCCACAGATACGCAGTATTTT. The V call is TRBV7-2, the J call TRBJ2-3; tentatively, D is TRBD2 (5 bases). Germline loops: CDR1 SGHTA, CDR2 FQGNSA. This CDR3 comprises 14 residues.

The CDR3 here is CASSFGTSGGAVEQFF. The DNA of the CDR3 is TGTGCCAGCAGTTTTGGGACTAGCGGGGGGGCCGTTGAGCAGTTCTTC. The chain couples TRBV6-5 to TRBJ2-1; 16 bases agree with TRBD2. The V and J ends lost 4 bases and 9 bases, in that order; junction bases with no gene match: 6. In germline, CDR1 is MNHEY, CDR2 SVGAGI. The CDR3 is 16 amino acids.

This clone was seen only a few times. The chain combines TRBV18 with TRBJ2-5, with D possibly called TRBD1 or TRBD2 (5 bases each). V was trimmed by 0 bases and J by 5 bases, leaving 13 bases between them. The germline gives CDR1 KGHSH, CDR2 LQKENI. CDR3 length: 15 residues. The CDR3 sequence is CASSPPTQGGETQYF. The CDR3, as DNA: TGTGCCAGCTCACCACCGACCCAGGGCGGGGAGACCCAGTACTTC.

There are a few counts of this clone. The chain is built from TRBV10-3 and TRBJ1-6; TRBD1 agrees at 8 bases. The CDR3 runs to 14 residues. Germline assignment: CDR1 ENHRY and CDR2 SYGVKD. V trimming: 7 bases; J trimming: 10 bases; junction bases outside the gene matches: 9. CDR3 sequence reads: CAITPSGGESPLHF. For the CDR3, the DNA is TGTGCCATCACCCCCTCAGGGGGCGAATCACCCCTCCACTTT.